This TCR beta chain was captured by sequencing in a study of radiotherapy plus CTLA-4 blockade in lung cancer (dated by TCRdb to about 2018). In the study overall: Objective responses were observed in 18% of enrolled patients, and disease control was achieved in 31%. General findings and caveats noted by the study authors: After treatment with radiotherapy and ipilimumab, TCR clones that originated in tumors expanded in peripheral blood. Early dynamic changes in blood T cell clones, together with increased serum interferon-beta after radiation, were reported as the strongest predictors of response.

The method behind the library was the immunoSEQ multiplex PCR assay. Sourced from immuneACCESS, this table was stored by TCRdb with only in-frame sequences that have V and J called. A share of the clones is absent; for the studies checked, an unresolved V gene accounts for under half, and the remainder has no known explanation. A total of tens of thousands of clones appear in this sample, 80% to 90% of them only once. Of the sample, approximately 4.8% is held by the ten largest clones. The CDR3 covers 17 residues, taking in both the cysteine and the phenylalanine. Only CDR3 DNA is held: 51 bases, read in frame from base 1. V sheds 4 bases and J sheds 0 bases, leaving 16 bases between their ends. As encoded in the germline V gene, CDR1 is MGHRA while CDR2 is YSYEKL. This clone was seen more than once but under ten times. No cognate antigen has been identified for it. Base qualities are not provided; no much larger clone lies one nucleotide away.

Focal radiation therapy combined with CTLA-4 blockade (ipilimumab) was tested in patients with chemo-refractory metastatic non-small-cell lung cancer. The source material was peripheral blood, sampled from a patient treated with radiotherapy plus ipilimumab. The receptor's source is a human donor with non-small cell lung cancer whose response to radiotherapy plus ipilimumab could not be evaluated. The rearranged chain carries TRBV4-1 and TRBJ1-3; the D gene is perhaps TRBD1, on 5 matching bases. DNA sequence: TGCGCCAGCAGCCGGGGCGGAATAATACTCTCTGGAAACACCATATATTTT. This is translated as CASSRGGIILSGNTIYF.